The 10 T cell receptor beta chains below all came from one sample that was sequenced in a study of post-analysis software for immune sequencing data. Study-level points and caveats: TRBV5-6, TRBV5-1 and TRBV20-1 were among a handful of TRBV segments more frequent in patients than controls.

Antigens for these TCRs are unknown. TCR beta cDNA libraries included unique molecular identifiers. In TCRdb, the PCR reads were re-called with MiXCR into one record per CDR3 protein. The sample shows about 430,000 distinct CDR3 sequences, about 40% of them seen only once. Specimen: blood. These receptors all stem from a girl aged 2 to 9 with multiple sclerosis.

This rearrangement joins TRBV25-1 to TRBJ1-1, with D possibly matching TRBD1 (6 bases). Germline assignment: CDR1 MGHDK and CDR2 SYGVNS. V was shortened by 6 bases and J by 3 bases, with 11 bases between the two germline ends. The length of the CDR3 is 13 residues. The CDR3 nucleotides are TGTGCCAGCAGCAACCAGGGGCACACTGAAGCTTTCTTT. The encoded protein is CASSNQGHTEAFF.

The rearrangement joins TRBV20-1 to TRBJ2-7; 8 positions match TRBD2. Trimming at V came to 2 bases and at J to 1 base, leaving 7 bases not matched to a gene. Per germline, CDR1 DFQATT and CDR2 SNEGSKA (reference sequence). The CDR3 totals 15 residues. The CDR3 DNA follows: TGCAGTGCTAGACGAGGCGGGAGGTCTTCCTACGAGCAGTACTTC. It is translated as CSARRGGRSSYEQYF.

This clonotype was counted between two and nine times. DNA for the CDR3: TGTGCCAGCAGCAATCCGACTTCTGAGCAGTTCTTC. This codes for CASSNPTSEQFF. V usage is TRBV11-1 and J usage is TRBJ2-1; D is unresolved. With 5 bases removed from V and 9 bases from J, the gap between germline ends came to 11 bases. Germline V gene data show CDR1 as SGHAT and CDR2 as FQDESV (reference sequence). The CDR3 totals 12 residues.

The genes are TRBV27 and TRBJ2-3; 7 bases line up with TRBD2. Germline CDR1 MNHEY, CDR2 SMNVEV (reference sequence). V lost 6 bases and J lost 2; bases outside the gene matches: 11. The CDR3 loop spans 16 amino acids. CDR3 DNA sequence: TGTGCCAGCAGAGGATGGGCGGGGGAGCACACAGATACGCAGTATTTT. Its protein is CASRGWAGEHTDTQYF.

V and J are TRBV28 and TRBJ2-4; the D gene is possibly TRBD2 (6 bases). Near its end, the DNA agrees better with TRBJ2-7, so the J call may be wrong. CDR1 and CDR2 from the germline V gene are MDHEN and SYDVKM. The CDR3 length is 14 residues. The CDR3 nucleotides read TGTGCCAGCAGCCATTATGGGGGGAGGTACGAGCAGTACTTC. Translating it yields CASSHYGGRYEQYF.

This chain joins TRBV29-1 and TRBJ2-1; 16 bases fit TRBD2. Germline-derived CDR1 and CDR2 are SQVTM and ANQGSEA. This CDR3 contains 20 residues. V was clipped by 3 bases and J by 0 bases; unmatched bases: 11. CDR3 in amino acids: CSVDSPGTSGRASSYNEQFF. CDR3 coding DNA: TGCAGCGTTGATTCCCCCGGGACTAGCGGGAGGGCTAGCTCCTACAATGAGCAGTTCTTC.

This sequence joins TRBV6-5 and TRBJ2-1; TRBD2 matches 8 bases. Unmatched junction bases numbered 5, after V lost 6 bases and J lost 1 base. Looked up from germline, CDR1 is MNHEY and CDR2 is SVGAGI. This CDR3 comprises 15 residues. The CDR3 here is CASRRTSGSYNEQFF. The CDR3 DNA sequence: TGTGCCAGCAGAAGAACTAGCGGTTCCTACAATGAGCAGTTCTTC.

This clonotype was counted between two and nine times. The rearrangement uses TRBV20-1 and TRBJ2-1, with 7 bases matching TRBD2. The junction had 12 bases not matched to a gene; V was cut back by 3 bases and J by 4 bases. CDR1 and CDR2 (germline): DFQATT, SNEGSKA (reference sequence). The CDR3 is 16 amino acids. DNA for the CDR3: TGCAGTGCTAGGGTGGCTAGCGGTCCCCCGTACAATGAGCAGTTCTTC. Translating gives CSARVASGPPYNEQFF.

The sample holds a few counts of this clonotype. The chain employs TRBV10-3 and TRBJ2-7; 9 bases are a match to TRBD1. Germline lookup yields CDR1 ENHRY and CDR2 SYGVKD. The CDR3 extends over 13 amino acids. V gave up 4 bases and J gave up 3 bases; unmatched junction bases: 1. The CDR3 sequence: CAISAGQGYEQYF. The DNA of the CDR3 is TGTGCCATCAGTGCGGGACAGGGCTACGAGCAGTACTTC.

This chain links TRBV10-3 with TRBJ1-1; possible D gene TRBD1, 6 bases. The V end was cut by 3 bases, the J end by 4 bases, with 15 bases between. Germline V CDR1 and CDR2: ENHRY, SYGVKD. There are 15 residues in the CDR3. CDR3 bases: TGTGCCATCAGTGATCCCGGGGGGGCCGGCACTGAAGCTTTCTTT. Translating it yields CAISDPGGAGTEAFF.